This entry lists 2 T cell receptor delta chains sequenced from one sample in a study of DNA immune sequencing with unique molecular identifiers. All 8 TRDV and 4 TRDJ genes were targeted in 32-plex amplification of genomic DNA. A 12-nucleotide UMI was added during approximately 3 barcoding PCR cycles before adapter PCR. TCRdb re-analyzed the multiplex PCR reads via CATT. The sample comprises under 3,000 delta-chain clones, 6.5% to 8.5% of which are singletons, and under 65% rests with the top ten. Sequenced material: gamma-delta T cells enriched from blood buffy coat, or unenriched PBMCs (not recorded which). These receptors were taken from a human donor in good health.

The genes are TRDV1 and TRDJ4; tentative D call: TRDD3 (6 bases). Trimming shortened V by 0 bases and J by 5 bases, and 34 bases separated the two germline ends. Germline lookup yields CDR1 TSWWSYY and CDR2 QGS. This CDR3 comprises 21 residues. The CDR3 DNA is TGTGCTCTTGGGGAACTAGAGGTTAGCCTACACCCATGGGGGCGTGAATGGCCCCTGATCTTT. Amino acid sequence: CALGELEVSLHPWGREWPLIF.

This clone is deemed medium-sized. The chain carries TRDV2 and TRDJ3; no clear D. Germline-derived CDR1 and CDR2 are GEAIGNYY and EKD. V lost 3 bases and J lost 1, with 6 bases in between. The CDR3 spans 15 residues. Here the CDR3 DNA reads TGTGCCTGTGACGACCTTTCCTGGGACACCCGACAGATGTTTTTC. Residues: CACDDLSWDTRQMFF.